The T cell receptor (beta chain) described here comes from a study of control samples from healthy donors and cancer patients (TCRdb year 2020). In regard to this clone: Its antigen remains undetermined. The input lacks base qualities; no much larger clone sits a single base away.

Libraries were prepared through the immunoSEQ multiplex PCR assay. What TCRdb holds here is the immuneACCESS table cut down to in-frame rearrangements. Part of the clones is not present; checked against another copy, under half of the missing clones reflect an unresolved V gene, and the others are unexplained. The sample records 100,000 to 150,000 clones, more than 80% of which are singletons. More than 2% of the sample goes to the ten largest clones. The V end loses 4 bases and the J end loses 3 bases, and a stretch of 23 bases separates them. Reading the germline V gene (reference sequence) gives CDR1 LNHNV and CDR2 YYDKDF. The CDR3, from cysteine to phenylalanine, totals 18 residues. Only CDR3 DNA remains: 54 bases, in frame from the first base.

The sequence is built from TRBV15 and TRBJ2-3; there is no confident call for the D gene. Sequencing was carried out using blood. The clonotype was recovered from a man between 18 and 29 years old in good health. This receptor carries the CDR3 CATSNALTAGYSTDTQYF. The DNA sequence reads TGTGCCACCAGCAACGCCCTAACGGCAGGTTATTCAACAGATACGCAGTATTTT.